This T cell receptor (beta chain) was sequenced in a study of cytotoxic CD8 clonotypes in ibrutinib-treated CLL. V shed 0 bases and J shed 0 bases, with 6 bases lying between them. Germline CDR1 is SGDLS and CDR2 is YYNGEE. This CDR3 has 14 residues. Clones were read by immunoSEQ multiplex PCR, and TCRdb kept only the in-frame ones, dropping some. This table has some 200,000 clones, about four fifths appearing once. This material consisted of PBMCs, taken after 12 months of ibrutinib treatment. The receptor's source is a human donor with chronic lymphocytic leukemia. The gene calls are TRBV9 and TRBJ1-1; D is unclear. CDR3 amino acids: CASSVGRLNTEAFF. The CDR3 region has the DNA TGTGCCAGCAGCGTAGGGCGGCTGAACACTGAAGCTTTCTTT.